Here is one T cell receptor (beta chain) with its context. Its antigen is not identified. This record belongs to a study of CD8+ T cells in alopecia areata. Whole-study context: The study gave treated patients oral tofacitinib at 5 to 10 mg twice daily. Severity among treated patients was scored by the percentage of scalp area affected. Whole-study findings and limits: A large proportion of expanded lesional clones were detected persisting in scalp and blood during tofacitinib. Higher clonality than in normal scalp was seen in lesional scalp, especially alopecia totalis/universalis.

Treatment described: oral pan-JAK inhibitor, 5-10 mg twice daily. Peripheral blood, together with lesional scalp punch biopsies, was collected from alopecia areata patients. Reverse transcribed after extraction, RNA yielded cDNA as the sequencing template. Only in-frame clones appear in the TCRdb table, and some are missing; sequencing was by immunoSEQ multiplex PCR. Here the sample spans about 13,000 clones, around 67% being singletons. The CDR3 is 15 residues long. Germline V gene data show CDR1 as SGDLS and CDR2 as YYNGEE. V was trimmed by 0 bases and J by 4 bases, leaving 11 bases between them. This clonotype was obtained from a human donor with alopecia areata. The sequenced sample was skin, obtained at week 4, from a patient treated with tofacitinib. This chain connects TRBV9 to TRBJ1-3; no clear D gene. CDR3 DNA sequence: TGTGCCAGCAGCGTAGTCGGAGCAGTCGGAAACACCATATATTTT. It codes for CASSVVGAVGNTIYF.